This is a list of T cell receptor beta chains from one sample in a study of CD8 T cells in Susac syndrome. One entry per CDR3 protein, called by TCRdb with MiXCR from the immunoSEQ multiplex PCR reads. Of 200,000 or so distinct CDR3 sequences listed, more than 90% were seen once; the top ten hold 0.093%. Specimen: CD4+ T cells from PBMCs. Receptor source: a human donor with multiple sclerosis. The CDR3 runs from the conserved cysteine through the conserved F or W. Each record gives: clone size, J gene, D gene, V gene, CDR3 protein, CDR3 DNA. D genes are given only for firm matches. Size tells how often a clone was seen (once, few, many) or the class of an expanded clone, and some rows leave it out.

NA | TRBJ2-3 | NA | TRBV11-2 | CASSFSSDTQYF | TGTGCCAGCAGCTTCTCCTCAGATACGCAGTATTTT
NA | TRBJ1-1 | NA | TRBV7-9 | CASGSQGNTEAFF | TGTGCCAGCGGCTCTCAGGGGAACACTGAAGCTTTCTTT
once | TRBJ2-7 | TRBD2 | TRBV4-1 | CASSLSSGASYEQYF | TGCGCCAGCAGCCTTTCTAGCGGGGCCTCCTACGAGCAGTACTTC
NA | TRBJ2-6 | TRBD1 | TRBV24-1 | CATSDGGQGAGANVLTF | TGTGCCACCAGTGACGGAGGACAGGGGGCTGGGGCCAACGTCCTGACTTTC
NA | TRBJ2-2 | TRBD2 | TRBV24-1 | CATSVEAGDVGELFF | TGTGCCACCAGTGTCGAAGCGGGAGATGTCGGGGAGCTGTTTTTT
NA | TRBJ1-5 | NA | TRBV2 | CASSDDSRAQHF | TGTGCCAGCAGTGATGACTCCCGGGCCCAGCATTTT
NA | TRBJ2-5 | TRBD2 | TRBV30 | CAWSVQLAGGAGTQYF | TGTGCCTGGAGTGTACAACTAGCGGGGGGTGCGGGGACCCAGTACTTC
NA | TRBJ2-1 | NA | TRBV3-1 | CAGSQRTLDGGEQFF | TGTGCCGGCAGCCAGCGTACTTTGGATGGGGGGGAGCAGTTCTTC
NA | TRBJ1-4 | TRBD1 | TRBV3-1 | CASSQGDSVLF | TGTGCCAGCAGCCAAGGGGACAGCGTTCTTTTT
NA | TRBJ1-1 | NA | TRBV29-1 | CSVGTPNTEAFF | TGCAGCGTTGGCACCCCGAACACTGAAGCTTTCTTT
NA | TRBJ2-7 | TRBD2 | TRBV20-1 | CSAGGASGSYEQYF | TGCAGTGCCGGGGGGGCTAGCGGTTCCTACGAGCAGTACTTC
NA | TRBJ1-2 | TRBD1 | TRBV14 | CASSPSQGARYGYTF | TGTGCCAGCAGCCCCTCACAGGGGGCGAGGTATGGCTACACCTTC
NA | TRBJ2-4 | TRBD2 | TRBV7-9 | CASSTGGRNIQYF | TGTGCCAGCAGTACCGGGGGGAGAAACATTCAGTACTTC
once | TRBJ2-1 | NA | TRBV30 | CAWSARIHNEQFF | TGTGCCTGGAGTGCTAGGATACACAATGAGCAGTTCTTC
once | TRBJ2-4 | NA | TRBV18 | CASSPAGGNIQYF | TGTGCCAGCTCCCCGGCTGGAGGGAACATTCAGTACTTC
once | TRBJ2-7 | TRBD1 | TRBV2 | CASSTGQAKQYF | TGTGCCAGCAGTACTGGACAGGCGAAGCAGTACTTC
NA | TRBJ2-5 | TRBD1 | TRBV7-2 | CASRQGEETQYF | TGTGCCAGTAGACAGGGGGAAGAGACCCAGTACTTC
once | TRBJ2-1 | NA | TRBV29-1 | CSVVLLAGNEQFF | TGCAGCGTTGTTTTGCTAGCAGGCAATGAGCAGTTCTTC
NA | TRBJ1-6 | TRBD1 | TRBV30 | CAWGGQGDSPLHF | TGTGCCTGGGGAGGACAGGGGGATTCACCCCTCCACTTT
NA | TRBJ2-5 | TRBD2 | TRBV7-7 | CASSPVASGGAGETQYF | TGTGCTAGCAGCCCTGTTGCTAGCGGGGGGGCGGGGGAGACCCAGTACTTC
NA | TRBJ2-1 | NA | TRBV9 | CASTASGTIPYNEQFF | TGTGCCAGCACCGCCTCCGGGACCATTCCCTACAATGAGCAGTTCTTC
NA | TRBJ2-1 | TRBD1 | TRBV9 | CASSARTGRYNEQFF | TGTGCCAGCAGCGCGCGGACAGGGAGGTACAATGAGCAGTTCTTC
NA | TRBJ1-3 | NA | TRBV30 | CAWNKKGTTGNTIYF | TGTGCCTGGAATAAAAAGGGGACGACTGGAAACACCATATATTTT
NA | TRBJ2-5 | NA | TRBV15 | CATSRDRSVWETQYF | TGTGCCACCAGCAGAGATAGGTCGGTTTGGGAGACCCAGTACTTC
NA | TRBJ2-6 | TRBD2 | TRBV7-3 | CASSSGLAVPGSGANVLTF | TGTGCCAGCAGCTCAGGACTAGCGGTTCCTGGGTCTGGGGCCAACGTCCTGACTTTC
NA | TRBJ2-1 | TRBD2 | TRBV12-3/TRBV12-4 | CASTWTSGDYNEQFF | TGTGCCAGCACCTGGACTAGCGGGGACTACAATGAGCAGTTCTTC
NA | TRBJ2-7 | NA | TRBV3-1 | CASSQVVYEQYF | TGTGCCAGCAGCCAAGTGGTCTACGAGCAGTACTTC
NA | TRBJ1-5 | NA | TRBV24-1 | CATATTSNQPQHF | TGTGCCACGGCAACTACTAGCAATCAGCCCCAGCATTTT
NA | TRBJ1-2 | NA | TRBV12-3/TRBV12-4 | CASSRQDRYGYTF | TGTGCCAGCAGTCGACAGGACAGATATGGCTACACCTTC